Below, 8 T cell receptor beta chains from the same sample are listed, as sequenced in a study of CD8+ T cells in alopecia areata. Extracted RNA was reverse transcribed into cDNA, the sequencing template. TCRdb's table, derived via immunoSEQ multiplex PCR, lists solely in-frame clones and lacks some. The sample records 75,000 to 100,000 clones, approximately 70% being singletons. Treatment: oral pan-JAK inhibitor, 5-10 mg twice daily. The sequencing used CD8+ T cells sorted from blood, collected between weeks 43 and 45, from a patient treated with tofacitinib. The receptors stem from a human donor with alopecia areata.

This clone was seen a handful of times. The chain recombines TRBV29-1 with TRBJ2-1; TRBD2 might be the D (5 bases). The CDR3 is made up of 12 amino acids. Trimming shortened V by 1 base and J by 8 bases, and 9 bases separated the two germline ends. Germline CDR1 and CDR2: SQVTM and ANQGSEA. CDR3 sequence: CSVEGTAHEQFF. In DNA, the CDR3 is TGCAGCGTTGAAGGGACTGCCCATGAGCAGTTCTTC.

This clone was counted only a few times. V usage is TRBV19 and J usage is TRBJ2-7; the D call may be TRBD1 or TRBD2 (5 bases each). Deletions cut 5 bases from V and 3 bases from J, with 17 bases between. There are 15 residues in the CDR3. Germline V gene lookup returns CDR1 LNHDA and CDR2 SQIVND (reference sequence). CDR3 DNA: TGTGCCAGTAGTCCCCCCGGGACGGGATTCTACGAGCAGTACTTC. It codes for CASSPPGTGFYEQYF. Supplemented by reference TRBV19 and TRBJ2-7, the full variable domain reads DGGITQSPKYLFRKEGQNVTLSCEQNLNHDAMYWYRQDPGQGLRLIYYSQIVNDFQKGDIAEGYSVSREKKESFPLTVTSAQKNPTAFYLCASSPPGTGFYEQYFGPGTRLTVT.

This clone was found once. This chain uses TRBV5-6 with TRBJ1-1, with 9 bases fitting TRBD1. The CDR3 is 15 residues long. The ends lost 4 bases at V and 6 bases at J; junction bases unmatched: 10. Germline lookup yields CDR1 SGHDT and CDR2 YYEEEE. As DNA, the CDR3 is TGTGCCAGCAGCGCAGAACAGGGGGCTGTATCTGAAGCTTTCTTT. Translation gives CASSAEQGAVSEAFF.

The CDR3, as DNA: TGTGCCAGCAGTCGGGCGGGGGGGTTGAACACTGAAGCTTTCTTT. It translates to CASSRAGGLNTEAFF. This chain connects TRBV2 to TRBJ1-1; TRBD1 might be the D (5 bases). Between the trimmed V and J ends, which lost 5 bases and 0 bases, there was a span of 13 bases. The CDR3 consists of 15 residues. Germline assignment: CDR1 SNHLY and CDR2 FYNNEI.

The CDR3 here is CASSGGETQYF. CDR3 bases: TGTGCCAGCAGTGGAGGAGAGACCCAGTACTTC. J is TRBJ2-5 and V is TRBV27; weak D call: TRBD2 (5 bases). V lost 5 bases to trimming and J lost 4 bases, with 5 bases between them. CDR1 and CDR2 from the germline V gene are MNHEY and SMNVEV (reference sequence). This CDR3 is built from 11 residues.

CDR3 DNA: TGTGCCAGCAGCTTAACAGGCGGCCTATCCTACGAGCAGTACTTC. Translating gives CASSLTGGLSYEQYF. The chain combines TRBV7-8 with TRBJ2-7; possible D gene TRBD1, 5 bases. Germline V gene data show CDR1 as SGHVS and CDR2 as FQNEAQ. V was trimmed by 2 bases and J by 1 base, leaving 12 bases between them. This CDR3 has 15 amino acids.

This clone showed up just a few times. This chain connects TRBV19 to TRBJ1-2; D uncertain. CDR1 is LNHDA, CDR2 SQIVND, per germline (reference sequence). Trimming shortened V by 2 bases and J by 6 bases, and 7 bases separated the two germline ends. The length of the CDR3 is 12 residues. This chain's CDR3 is CASSIRPDGYTF. The DNA for the CDR3 is TGTGCCAGTAGTATACGACCAGATGGCTACACCTTC.

This clone was observed a handful of times. V and J are TRBV15 and TRBJ2-7; D possibly corresponds to TRBD2 (5 bases). V was trimmed by 5 bases and J by 5 bases, leaving 13 bases between them. The CDR3 is 13 amino acids. In germline, CDR1 is LNHNV, CDR2 YYDKDF (reference sequence). CDR3 sequence (DNA): TGTGCCACCAGCGGGGAGCTCCTTGACGAGCAGTACTTC. It is translated as CATSGELLDEQYF.